Below, 6 T cell receptor beta chains from the same sample are listed, as sequenced in a study of blood T cell repertoires in COVID-19 (dated by TCRdb to the early 2020s). Library preparation was by the immunoSEQ multiplex PCR assay. The clones in this table, taken by TCRdb from immuneACCESS, are in-frame only. Not every clone is retained; where verified, under half of the shortfall comes from an unresolved V gene, and the cause of the rest is unknown. This sample lists more than 95,000 clones; about 77% were detected once. The ten largest account for just under 25% of the sample. Material: peripheral blood. The receptors derive from a human donor in a cohort sampled during active COVID-19.

This clone was seen only once. The chain joins TRBV7-2 to TRBJ2-1, with 7 bases fitting TRBD1. With 2 bases clipped from V and 0 bases from J, the junction kept 7 bases outside the gene matches. Looked up from germline, CDR1 is SGHTA and CDR2 is FQGNSA. The CDR3 runs 17 residues. This CDR3 is CASSLTGESFSYNEQFF. The CDR3 DNA is TGTGCCAGCAGCTTAACAGGGGAGAGCTTCTCCTACAATGAGCAGTTCTTC.

The J gene is TRBJ1-5, the V gene TRBV28, with a weak D call TRBD1 (5 bases). Per germline, CDR1 MDHEN and CDR2 SYDVKM. The CDR3 spans 14 residues. V was shortened by 5 bases and J by 0 bases, with 8 bases between the two germline ends. For the CDR3, the DNA is TGTGCCAGCAGTCGACAGTATAGCAATCAGCCCCAGCATTTT. Encoded protein: CASSRQYSNQPQHF.

The chain recombines TRBV19 with TRBJ2-3, with TRBD1 identical over 7 bases. The CDR3 is 17 amino acids. With 6 bases clipped from V and 3 bases from J, the junction kept 15 bases outside the gene matches. Per the germline V gene, CDR1 is LNHDA and CDR2 is SQIVND (reference sequence). The CDR3 region is CASSFDPGQRGTDTQYF. CDR3 DNA sequence: TGTGCCAGTAGCTTCGATCCGGGACAGAGAGGGACAGATACGCAGTATTTT.

This clone was picked up a small number of times. The rearrangement joins TRBV5-5 to TRBJ1-5; TRBD1 might be the D (6 bases). The V gene lost 1 base and the J gene lost 5 bases, with 13 bases spanning the gap. The CDR3 runs to 15 residues. Germline CDR1 is SGHKS and CDR2 is YYEKEE (reference sequence). The CDR3 spells CASSLLAGGDQPQHF. CDR3 nucleotides: TGTGCCAGCAGCTTGCTCGCGGGGGGCGATCAGCCCCAGCATTTT.

The CDR3: CASRGTRAYGYTF. The CDR3 nucleotides read TGTGCCAGCAGGGGAACGCGGGCATATGGCTACACCTTC. The chain is built from TRBV27 and TRBJ1-2; D uncertain. Trimming cost V 6 bases and J 5 bases, with 13 bases left between them. The CDR3 totals 13 residues. CDR1 MNHEY and CDR2 SMNVEV come from the germline V gene (reference sequence).

The rearrangement joins TRBV4-1 to TRBJ2-1; no clear D gene. Germline-derived CDR1 and CDR2 are MGHRA and YSYEKL. CDR3 length equals 14 residues. V was clipped by 3 bases and J by 6 bases, with 12 bases between them. The CDR3 DNA follows: TGCGCCAGCAGCCATTCCACACCCCCCAATGAGCAGTTCTTC. Encoded protein: CASSHSTPPNEQFF.